The rows below give T cell receptor beta chains drawn from one sample of a study of identical twins. TCRdb processed the 5' RACE reads anew with MiXCR; each CDR3 protein has one entry. The table records some 200,000 distinct CDR3 sequences, around 6.9% of them present only once. The data were also submitted as part of a second study, on yellow fever vaccine responses in identical twins.

Specimen: memory (CD45RO+) T cells sorted from blood. The receptors here all came from a woman aged 18-30 years in good health. CDR3s include the opening cysteine and the closing phenylalanine or tryptophan. The order of the fields is CDR3 protein, CDR3 DNA, V gene, clone size, J gene, D gene. The D gene is left open where the match is weak. Some rows have no size entry. The others give once, few or many, or a class for an expanded clone.

CASSSLAGPYNEQFF	TGTGCCAGCAGCTCCCTGGCAGGACCCTACAATGAGCAGTTCTTC	TRBV11-2	few	TRBJ2-1	.
CSASNRGGGTDTQYF	TGCAGTGCTTCCAACAGGGGAGGCGGAACAGATACGCAGTATTTT	TRBV20-1	.	TRBJ2-3	.
CASKPTQGGIYEQYF	TGTGCCAGCAAACCCACCCAGGGTGGGATTTACGAGCAGTACTTC	TRBV28	many	TRBJ2-7	.
CASSPTGVYGYTF	TGTGCCAGCAGCCCGACAGGGGTATATGGCTACACCTTC	TRBV3-1	many	TRBJ1-2	TRBD1
CASTLQGDGYTF	TGTGCCAGCACCCTCCAAGGGGACGGCTACACCTTC	TRBV28	.	TRBJ1-2	.
CASRQGAGGELFF	TGTGCCAGCAGACAGGGGGCAGGGGGGGAGCTGTTTTTT	TRBV6-1	few	TRBJ2-2	TRBD1
CASSEFGTSGIDTQYF	TGTGCCAGCAGCGAATTTGGGACTAGCGGGATAGATACGCAGTATTTT	TRBV5-4	.	TRBJ2-3	TRBD2
CASETGTRGRDQPQHF	TGTGCCAGCGAGACAGGGACCCGCGGGAGGGATCAGCCCCAGCATTTT	TRBV6-2/TRBV6-3	.	TRBJ1-5	TRBD1
CASSGRWGASGELFF	TGTGCCAGCAGCGGGCGGTGGGGAGCGTCCGGGGAGCTGTTTTTT	TRBV7-9	many	TRBJ2-2	.
CATSESLGWTNEQFF	TGTGCCACCAGTGAAAGCCTGGGGTGGACGAATGAGCAGTTCTTC	TRBV24-1	few	TRBJ2-1	.
CASSLSGAEVDTQYF	TGTGCCAGCAGCTTATCAGGGGCTGAGGTAGATACGCAGTATTTT	TRBV7-2	.	TRBJ2-3	.
CAGGVDYNEQFF	TGTGCCGGCGGGGTAGACTACAATGAGCAGTTCTTC	TRBV2	many	TRBJ2-1	.
CASSLVRGASSYNEQFF	TGCGCCAGCAGCTTGGTACGGGGGGCGAGCTCCTACAATGAGCAGTTCTTC	TRBV5-1	.	TRBJ2-1	.
CASRWGGPSYNEQFF	TGTGCCAGCAGGTGGGGGGGGCCGTCCTACAATGAGCAGTTCTTC	TRBV6-2/TRBV6-3	few	TRBJ2-1	.
CASSLSGQGVDTQYF	TGTGCCAGCAGCTTATCCGGACAGGGGGTAGATACGCAGTATTTT	TRBV28	few	TRBJ2-3	TRBD1
CASSGDRHKNIQYF	TGTGCCAGCAGCGGGGACCGTCACAAAAACATTCAGTACTTC	TRBV2	few	TRBJ2-4	.
CASSLQGVNPHEQYF	TGTGCCAGCAGCCTACAGGGGGTTAACCCCCACGAGCAGTACTTC	TRBV6-1	few	TRBJ2-7	TRBD1
CASSLGQAPLNTQYF	TGTGCTAGCAGCCTAGGACAGGCGCCCTTGAATACGCAGTATTTT	TRBV7-7	many	TRBJ2-3	TRBD1
CASSRLGGSAGELFF	TGTGCCAGCAGTCGACTGGGGGGTTCGGCCGGGGAGCTGTTTTTT	TRBV2	.	TRBJ2-2	.
CASSQAGGTYNEQFF	TGTGCCAGCAGCCAAGCGGGAGGCACCTACAATGAGCAGTTCTTC	TRBV11-3	few	TRBJ2-1	TRBD2
CSVASGSDTGELFF	TGCAGCGTTGCGAGCGGGAGTGACACCGGGGAGCTGTTTTTT	TRBV29-1	many	TRBJ2-2	TRBD2
CASSLGGGRSDEQYF	TGTGCCAGCAGCCTAGGAGGGGGGAGATCCGACGAGCAGTACTTC	TRBV7-9	.	TRBJ2-7	.
CASSVEGQGPYGYTF	TGTGCCAGCAGCGTAGAGGGACAGGGGCCCTATGGCTACACCTTC	TRBV9	few	TRBJ1-2	TRBD1
CASSYRTGAVGELFF	TGTGCCAGCAGTTATAGGACGGGAGCGGTCGGGGAGCTGTTTTTT	TRBV12-3/TRBV12-4	.	TRBJ2-2	.
CSVAPGPYEQYF	TGCAGCGTTGCCCCGGGACCCTACGAGCAGTACTTC	TRBV29-1	few	TRBJ2-7	.
CASSPALAVQETQYF	TGTGCCAGCAGCCCCGCCCTAGCGGTTCAAGAGACCCAGTACTTC	TRBV14	few	TRBJ2-5	TRBD2
CATTSWTGQGYNEQFF	TGTGCCACAACTTCCTGGACGGGACAGGGGTACAATGAGCAGTTCTTC	TRBV10-3	.	TRBJ2-1	TRBD1
CASSPVTGTSGYYEQYF	TGTGCCAGCAGCCCCGTTACCGGGACTAGCGGTTATTACGAGCAGTACTTC	TRBV7-9	few	TRBJ2-7	TRBD2
CASSHAGQVGYNEQFF	TGTGCCAGCAGCCACGCGGGACAGGTCGGGTACAATGAGCAGTTCTTC	TRBV7-9	few	TRBJ2-1	TRBD1
CSARGDSWNEQFF	TGCAGTGCTAGGGGGGACAGTTGGAATGAGCAGTTCTTC	TRBV20-1	many	TRBJ2-1	TRBD1
CASSFQGPDTQYF	TGTGCCAGCAGTTTCCAGGGCCCAGATACGCAGTATTTT	TRBV12-3/TRBV12-4	many	TRBJ2-3	.
CASSFGGISYNEQFF	TGTGCCAGCAGCTTCGGGGGGATCTCCTACAATGAGCAGTTCTTC	TRBV11-2	few	TRBJ2-1	TRBD2